The T cell receptor beta chain under discussion was sequenced for a study of tumor-infiltrating lymphocytes in primary liver carcinoma. Study context: Subjects consisted of male and female patients aged 30 to 69 years.

V was trimmed by 3 bases and J by 13 bases, leaving 13 bases between them. This CDR3 region has 12 residues. Unsorted whole blood yielded blood RNA, and germline DNA was extracted as well. Among the patients, all had chronic HBV infection and none had been treated. This clonotype was counted between two and nine times. Its antigen is unidentified. Using a constant-region primer together with ProtoScript II reverse transcriptase, TCR beta cDNA was made from about 490 ng of total RNA. ARM-PCR, slightly modified, supplied the TCR beta libraries through three nested multiplex PCR rounds. A C-beta reverse primer and TRBV1-TRBV30 forward primers served in each of the first two PCR rounds, at approximately 10 cycles apiece. TCRdb itself ran the multiplex PCR reads through MiXCR, one entry per CDR3 protein. The repertoire includes around 330,000 distinct CDR3 sequences, about 62% of them detected once, and about 8.4% sits in the top ten.

Whole-study results and caveats: Between tumor regions, pairs overlapped more than tumor-adjacent and tumor-blood pairs did.

V is TRBV12-3 or TRBV12-4 and J is TRBJ2-4; perhaps TRBD2 as D (6 bases). Sequencing used peripheral blood. The TCR was taken from a middle-aged man with primary liver carcinoma and hepatitis B virus infection. CDR3 in amino acids: CASSLEGAEQYF. CDR3 in DNA: TGTGCCAGCAGTTTGGAGGGTGCGGAGCAGTACTTC.